Below are 28 T cell receptor beta chains sequenced from a single sample in a study of blood T cell repertoires in COVID-19 (TCRdb year 2020). Library creation used the immunoSEQ multiplex PCR assay. TCRdb holds this immuneACCESS table with in-frame rearrangements only. Some clones are missing; in checked studies, unresolved V genes explain under half, and the rest has no known cause. The sample contains around 68,000 clones, roughly 84% of them found a single time. The biggest ten clones account for 6.5% to 8% of the sample. The material sequenced was peripheral blood. The origin of the receptors is a man between 45 and 60 years old with active COVID-19.

The chain recombines TRBV25-1 with TRBJ2-3; possibly TRBD2 for D (6 bases). This CDR3 contains 14 residues. Trimming took 6 bases from V and 0 from J, leaving 10 bases between them. Per germline, CDR1 MGHDK and CDR2 SYGVNS. CDR3 in amino acids: CASSVGGSTDTQYF. The CDR3 coding sequence is TGTGCCAGCAGCGTAGGAGGGAGCACAGATACGCAGTATTTT.

The chain joins TRBV2 to TRBJ2-1; perhaps TRBD1 as D (6 bases). Trimming stripped 6 bases from V and 2 bases from J, with 14 bases between. The CDR3 runs to 15 residues. Germline loops: CDR1 SNHLY, CDR2 FYNNEI. The CDR3 DNA sequence: TGTGCCAGCAGGAGCGACAGGACAACCTACAATGAGCAGTTCTTC. Protein product: CASRSDRTTYNEQFF.

V and J are TRBV9 and TRBJ2-2; possibly TRBD2 for D (5 bases). V was shortened by 0 bases and J by 5 bases, with 11 bases between the two germline ends. The CDR3 runs to 15 residues. The V gene's germline CDR1 is SGDLS and CDR2 YYNGEE. For the CDR3, the DNA is TGTGCCAGCAGCGTAGTCGGGCTAGCAACCGGGGAGCTGTTTTTT. Residues: CASSVVGLATGELFF.

The chain joins TRBV6-1 to TRBJ2-7, with D possibly TRBD2 on 7 matching bases. There are 14 residues in the CDR3. Germline V gene data show CDR1 as MNHNS and CDR2 as SASEGT. Trimming stripped 3 bases from V and 4 bases from J, with 13 bases between. DNA for the CDR3: TGTGCCAGCAGTGAGCGGGAGAGGGGGTACGAGCAGTACTTC. It is translated as CASSERERGYEQYF.

This clone appeared once. The genes are TRBV6-2 or TRBV6-3 and TRBJ2-7; D gene ambiguous. Germline V gives CDR1 MNHEY, CDR2 SVGEGT. This CDR3 spans 11 amino acids. V was shortened by 3 bases and J by 5 bases, with 5 bases between the two germline ends. The CDR3 protein is CASSYLDEQYF. CDR3 bases: TGTGCCAGCAGTTATCTCGACGAGCAGTACTTC.

This clone was recorded only once. For the CDR3, the DNA is TGTGCCAGCAGTTCCCGCTACAGGGGAAGGTCAACTAATGAAAAACTGTTTTTT. This gives the protein CASSSRYRGRSTNEKLFF. The genes are TRBV27 and TRBJ1-4, with 7 bases that match TRBD1. Unmatched junction bases numbered 11, after V lost 4 bases and J lost 0 bases. The CDR3 totals 18 residues. CDR1 and CDR2 (germline): MNHEY, SMNVEV (reference sequence). Full variable domain (outside the CDR3, taken from reference TRBV27 and TRBJ1-4): EAQVTQNPRYLITVTGKKLTVTCSQNMNHEYMSWYRQDPGLGLRQIYYSMNVEVTDKGDVPEGYKVSRKEKRNFPLILESPSPNQTSLYFCASSSRYRGRSTNEKLFFGSGTQLSVL.

The chain employs TRBV19 and TRBJ2-7; D perhaps matches TRBD2 (6 bases). V lost 5 bases and J lost 3, with 11 bases in between. The germline V gene has CDR1 LNHDA and CDR2 SQIVND (reference sequence). The CDR3 extends over 13 amino acids. This CDR3 reads CASSPGVGYEQYF. The CDR3 nucleotides are TGTGCCAGTAGTCCGGGGGTGGGCTACGAGCAGTACTTC.

The chain is built from TRBV7-9 and TRBJ2-3, with D possibly TRBD2 on 5 matching bases. The V gene lost 5 bases and the J gene lost 4 bases, with 19 bases spanning the gap. The CDR3 consists of 16 residues. The germline gives CDR1 SEHNR, CDR2 FQNEAQ (reference sequence). The CDR3 protein is CASSPQPPGKADTQYF. CDR3 nucleotide sequence: TGTGCCAGCAGCCCCCAACCGCCGGGGAAGGCAGATACGCAGTATTTT.

V gene TRBV7-8 combines with J gene TRBJ1-2; D unresolved. The CDR3 is 12 amino acids. V lost 4 bases, J lost 7 bases, and 10 bases lay in between. Germline loops: CDR1 SGHVS, CDR2 FQNEAQ. The CDR3 DNA follows: TGTGCCAGCAGCTCCCCACCGGGTGGCTACACCTTC. Residues: CASSSPPGGYTF. The full variable domain, rest sourced from reference TRBV7-8 and TRBJ1-2, is GAGVSQSPRYKVAKRGQDVALRCDPISGHVSLFWYQQALGQGPEFLTYFQNEAQLDKSGLPSDRFFAERPEGSVSTLKIQRTQQEDSAVYLCASSSPPGGYTFGSGTRLTVV.

The chain carries TRBV11-2 and TRBJ2-5; D is uncertain. Trimming removed 1 base from V and 1 base from J, with 10 bases in between. The CDR3 length is 15 residues. CDR1 is SGHAT, CDR2 FQNNGV, per germline. Written as DNA, the CDR3 is TGTGCCAGCAGCTTAGCTGGGCGTTCCCAAGAGACCCAGTACTTC. Its protein is CASSLAGRSQETQYF.

This clone was recorded once. Germline and junction disagree at one end, which may indicate a read error. The rearrangement joins TRBV5-4 to TRBJ2-2; D is ambiguous. CDR3 size: 15 residues. CDR1 and CDR2 (germline): SGHNT, YYREEE (reference sequence). CDR3 residues: CASSLPYPKTGELFF. DNA for the CDR3: TGTGCCAGCAGCTTGCCCTACCCGAAAACCGGGGAGCTGTTTTTT. Full variable domain (outside the CDR3, taken from reference TRBV5-4 and TRBJ2-2): ETGVTQSPTHLIKTRGQQVTLRCSSQSGHNTVSWYQQALGQGPQFIFQYYREEENGRGNFPPRFSGLQFPNYSSELNVNALELDDSALYLCASSLPYPKTGELFFGEGSRLTVL.

The V and J genes are TRBV9 and TRBJ1-1, with D tentatively TRBD1 (6 bases). The CDR3 extends over 15 amino acids. Germline CDR1 reads SGDLS; CDR2 reads YYNGEE. The V gene lost 3 bases and the J gene lost 9 bases, with 21 bases spanning the gap. CDR3 amino acids: CASSGLDRRGGKAFF. DNA for the CDR3: TGTGCCAGCAGCGGACTCGACAGGAGGGGGGGAAAAGCTTTCTTT.

The chain is built from TRBV7-2 and TRBJ2-1, with D possibly matching TRBD2 (6 bases). The CDR3 has 16 amino acids. V shed 5 bases and J shed 4 bases, with 18 bases lying between them. Per the germline V gene, CDR1 is SGHTA and CDR2 is FQGNSA. The DNA for the CDR3 is TGTGCCAGCAGCCCTAGCCCCAGCGGGCTATACAATGAGCAGTTCTTC. As protein: CASSPSPSGLYNEQFF.

The chain is built from TRBV7-2 and TRBJ1-2; 7 nucleotides align to TRBD1. CDR3 length equals 13 residues. Per germline, CDR1 SGHTA and CDR2 FQGNSA. The V and J ends lost 6 bases and 9 bases, in that order; junction bases with no gene match: 10. The CDR3 DNA sequence: TGTGCCAGCAGTCAAGACAGGGTTAGTAGCTACACCTTC. Translated: CASSQDRVSSYTF.

In its sample, this clone was seen many times. This rearrangement joins TRBV2 to TRBJ2-7, with 8 bases that match TRBD2. The CDR3 has 16 amino acids. Germline trimming cut 3 bases from V and 3 bases from J; bases unmatched to any gene: 10. Germline-derived CDR1 and CDR2 are SNHLY and FYNNEI. In DNA form, the CDR3 reads TGTGCCAGCAGTGACGAGAGCGGGAGATCCAACTACGAGCAGTACTTC. This gives the protein CASSDESGRSNYEQYF.

The CDR3: CASSLSTGNQPQHF. The CDR3 nucleotides are TGTGCCAGCAGCTTATCGACAGGGAATCAGCCCCAGCATTTT. The chain is built from TRBV7-9 and TRBJ1-5; TRBD1 matches 7 bases. The trim removed 2 bases at V and 4 bases at J, leaving 2 bases unmatched. The length of the CDR3 is 14 residues. The germline V gene has CDR1 SEHNR and CDR2 FQNEAQ (reference sequence).

The CDR3: CASSTGDSYNSPLHF. CDR3 DNA: TGTGCCAGCAGCACAGGGGACTCCTATAATTCACCCCTCCACTTT. The chain recombines TRBV9 with TRBJ1-6; TRBD1 agrees at 7 bases. CDR1 and CDR2 (germline): SGDLS, YYNGEE. The CDR3 extends over 15 amino acids. The ends lost 4 bases at V and 0 bases at J; junction bases unmatched: 1.

V and J are TRBV27 and TRBJ2-3; D gene unclear. V shed 5 bases and J shed 6 bases, with 9 bases lying between them. This CDR3 has 12 amino acids. Germline V lookup: CDR1 MNHEY, CDR2 SMNVEV (reference sequence). In DNA form, the CDR3 reads TGTGCCAGCAGTCCCCTGCGGGATACGCAGTATTTT. It specifies CASSPLRDTQYF.

The chain couples TRBV6-5 to TRBJ2-3; D might be TRBD2 (6 bases). This CDR3 is built from 15 residues. With 6 bases removed from V and 0 bases from J, the gap between germline ends came to 13 bases. The germline V gene has CDR1 MNHEY and CDR2 SVGAGI. The CDR3 coding sequence is TGTGCCAGCAGCCGCCGGGACTCTAGCACAGATACGCAGTATTTT. Translation gives CASSRRDSSTDTQYF.

The chain couples TRBV10-3 to TRBJ2-1, with D unclear. The CDR3 loop spans 13 amino acids. Germline CDR1 reads ENHRY; CDR2 reads SYGVKD. Trimming cost V 3 bases and J 4 bases, with 7 bases left between them. CDR3 region: CAISEIQYNEQFF. The DNA for the CDR3 is TGTGCCATCAGTGAAATCCAGTACAATGAGCAGTTCTTC.

V and J are TRBV5-1 and TRBJ2-5; maybe TRBD2 (6 bases). V was cut by 5 bases and J by 2 bases, with 22 bases left in between. Germline V CDR1 and CDR2: SGHRS, YFSETQ. CDR3 length equals 17 residues. CDR3: CASRMGGLARSQETQYF. The CDR3 DNA follows: TGCGCCAGCAGGATGGGAGGCTTAGCTCGCTCACAAGAGACCCAGTACTTC.

The V and J genes are TRBV11-2 and TRBJ2-5, with D tentatively TRBD1 (6 bases). The CDR3 is 14 amino acids. CDR1 SGHAT and CDR2 FQNNGV come from the germline V gene. V shed 6 bases and J shed 3 bases, with 14 bases lying between them. This chain's CDR3 is CASSFRGGEETQYF. DNA for the CDR3: TGTGCCAGCAGTTTCAGGGGCGGCGAAGAGACCCAGTACTTC. The complete variable domain, with remaining parts taken from reference TRBV11-2 and TRBJ2-5, reads EAGVAQSPRYKIIEKRQSVAFWCNPISGHATLYWYQQILGQGPKLLIQFQNNGVVDDSQLPKDRFSAERLKGVDSTLKIQPAKLEDSAVYLCASSFRGGEETQYFGPGTRLLVL.

The rearrangement links TRBV24-1 to TRBJ1-5, with 10 bases fitting TRBD1. The ends lost 4 bases at V and 4 bases at J; junction bases unmatched: 6. This CDR3 is built from 16 residues. Germline-derived CDR1 and CDR2 are KGHDR and SFDVKD. CDR3 loop: CATSEAGTGDNQPQHF. The CDR3 coding sequence is TGTGCCACCAGTGAAGCCGGGACAGGGGATAATCAGCCCCAGCATTTT.

The rearrangement uses TRBV18 and TRBJ1-4; D might be TRBD1 (6 bases). The germline V and J ends were trimmed by 0 bases and 7 bases, with 12 bases remaining between them. Germline V gene data show CDR1 as KGHSH and CDR2 as LQKENI. This CDR3 is built from 15 residues. DNA for the CDR3: TGTGCCAGCTCACCACCGGGGGCGGTTGGTGAAAAACTGTTTTTT. This sequence encodes CASSPPGAVGEKLFF.

The chain carries TRBV4-3 and TRBJ2-3, with D possibly TRBD1 on 6 matching bases. The CDR3 totals 16 residues. Per the germline V gene, CDR1 is LGHNA and CDR2 is YSLEER. The ends were cut back, 0 bases at V and 4 bases at J, with 14 bases in the middle. CDR3 loop: CASSQDRLNRADTQYF. The CDR3 DNA is TGCGCCAGCAGCCAAGATCGTCTAAACAGGGCAGATACGCAGTATTTT.

V and J are TRBV6-2 or TRBV6-3 and TRBJ2-6; tentative D call: TRBD1 (6 bases). The CDR3 is 19 amino acids. CDR1 is MNHEY, CDR2 SVGEGT, per germline. V gave up 1 base and J gave up 0 bases, with 16 bases separating them. This CDR3 is CASSYLVQGSLSGANVLTF. The CDR3 bases are TGTGCCAGCAGTTACTTAGTACAGGGAAGTCTCTCTGGGGCCAACGTCCTGACTTTC.

The chain has TRBV5-4 and TRBJ2-7; D is perhaps TRBD2 (6 bases). The CDR3 extends over 15 amino acids. Germline CDR1 is SGHNT and CDR2 is YYREEE (reference sequence). V was cut by 0 bases and J by 4 bases, with 14 bases left in between. CDR3 nucleotides: TGTGCCAGCAGCTTGGGCCCCTTGGGGGGTTACGAGCAGTACTTC. Translated, it gives CASSLGPLGGYEQYF.

The rearrangement links TRBV2 to TRBJ1-1, with TRBD1 matching 8 bases. The CDR3 consists of 14 residues. V lost 5 bases and J lost 3; bases outside the gene matches: 5. Germline V CDR1 and CDR2: SNHLY, FYNNEI. CDR3: CASSPTGADTEAFF. The CDR3 DNA sequence: TGTGCCAGCAGTCCGACAGGGGCGGACACTGAAGCTTTCTTT. Full variable domain (rest looked up from reference TRBV2 and TRBJ1-1): EPEVTQTPSHQVTQMGQEVILRCVPISNHLYFYWYRQILGQKVEFLVSFYNNEISEKSEIFDDQFSVERPDGSNFTLKIRSTKLEDSAMYFCASSPTGADTEAFFGQGTRLTVV.